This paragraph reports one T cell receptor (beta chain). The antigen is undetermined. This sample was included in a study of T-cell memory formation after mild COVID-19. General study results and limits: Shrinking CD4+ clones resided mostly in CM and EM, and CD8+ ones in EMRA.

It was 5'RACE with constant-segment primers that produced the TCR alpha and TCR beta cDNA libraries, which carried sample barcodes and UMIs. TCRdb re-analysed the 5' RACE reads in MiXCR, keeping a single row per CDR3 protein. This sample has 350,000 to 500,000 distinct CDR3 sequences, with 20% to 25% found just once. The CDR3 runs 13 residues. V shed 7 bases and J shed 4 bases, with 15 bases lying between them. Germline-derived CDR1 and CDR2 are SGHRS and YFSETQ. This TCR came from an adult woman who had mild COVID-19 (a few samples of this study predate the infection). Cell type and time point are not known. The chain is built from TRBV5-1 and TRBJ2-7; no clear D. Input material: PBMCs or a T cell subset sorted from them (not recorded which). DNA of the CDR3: TGCGCCAGCCGGCCAGAGTCCTGGTACGAGCAGTACTTC. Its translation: CASRPESWYEQYF.